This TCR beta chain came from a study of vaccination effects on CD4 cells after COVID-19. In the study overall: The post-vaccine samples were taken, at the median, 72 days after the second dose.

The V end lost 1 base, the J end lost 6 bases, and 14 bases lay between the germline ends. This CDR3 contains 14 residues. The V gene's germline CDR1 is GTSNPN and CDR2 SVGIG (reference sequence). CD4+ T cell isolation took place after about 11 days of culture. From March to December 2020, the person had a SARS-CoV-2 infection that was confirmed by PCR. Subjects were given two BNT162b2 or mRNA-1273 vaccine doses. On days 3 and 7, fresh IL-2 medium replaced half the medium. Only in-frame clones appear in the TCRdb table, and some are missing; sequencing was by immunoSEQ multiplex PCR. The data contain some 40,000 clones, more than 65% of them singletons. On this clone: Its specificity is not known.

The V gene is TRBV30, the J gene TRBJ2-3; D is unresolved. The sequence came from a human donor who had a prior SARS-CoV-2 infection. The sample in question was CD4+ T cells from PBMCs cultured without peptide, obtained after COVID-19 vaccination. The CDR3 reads CAWSDPGLFDTQYF. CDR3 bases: TGTGCCTGGAGTGACCCGGGCCTTTTTGATACGCAGTATTTT.